A single sample is the source of the 28 T cell receptor beta chains below, sequenced in a study of glioma-infiltrating T cells after dendritic cell vaccination. Profiled with immunoSEQ multiplex PCR; TCRdb holds only in-frame clones, not every one. The sample has approximately 50,000 clones; 85% are singletons. The time point: after dendritic cell vaccination, including at tumor progression/relapse. This sample comprised blood, obtained after dendritic cell vaccination. The source of these receptors is a human donor with glioblastoma.

The V gene is TRBV29-1, the J gene TRBJ2-3, with a weak D call TRBD2 (5 bases). CDR1 SQVTM and CDR2 ANQGSEA come from the germline V gene. The CDR3 has 13 amino acids. Trimming cost V 2 bases and J 5 bases, with 11 bases left between them. CDR3 amino acids: CSVESGNQDTQYF. CDR3 DNA: TGCAGCGTTGAATCGGGGAATCAAGATACGCAGTATTTT.

The gene calls are TRBV5-1 and TRBJ1-3; D is undetermined. Trimming shortened V by 4 bases and J by 2 bases, and 10 bases separated the two germline ends. CDR1 and CDR2 from the germline V gene are SGHRS and YFSETQ. This CDR3 has 14 amino acids. DNA of the CDR3: TGCGCCAGCAGCCCGGAGGACCCTGGAAACACCATATATTTT. It codes for CASSPEDPGNTIYF.

The chain has TRBV4-3 and TRBJ1-2; 7 nucleotides agree with TRBD1. Germline CDR1 LGHNA, CDR2 YSLEER. The V gene end was trimmed by 0 bases and the J gene end by 4 bases; junction bases not matched to a gene: 8. This CDR3 is built from 16 residues. Here the CDR3 DNA reads TGCGCCAGCAGCCAAGAAACAGGGGATTTTGCCTATGGCTACACCTTC. This gives the protein CASSQETGDFAYGYTF.

With regard to this clone: This sample also contains other DNA sequences that code for the same CDR3. The CDR3 loop reads CASSIAGTSGVLAKNIQYF. The CDR3 nucleotides are TGTGCCAGTAGTATAGCCGGGACTAGCGGAGTTCTCGCCAAAAACATTCAGTACTTC. The chain recombines TRBV19 with TRBJ2-4, with TRBD2 identical over 11 bases. CDR1 LNHDA and CDR2 SQIVND come from the germline V gene (reference sequence). This CDR3 contains 19 residues. The V and J ends lost 1 base and 1 base, in that order; junction bases with no gene match: 9.

The chain recombines TRBV19 with TRBJ1-1; 8 bases map to TRBD1. The CDR3 covers 15 residues. The trim removed 5 bases at V and 1 base at J, leaving 6 bases unmatched. Germline CDR1 LNHDA, CDR2 SQIVND (reference sequence). This chain's CDR3 is CASSSQGASNTEAFF. CDR3 bases: TGTGCCAGTAGTTCCCAGGGGGCTTCGAACACTGAAGCTTTCTTT. Using reference TRBV19 and TRBJ1-1 for the parts outside the CDR3, the full variable domain is DGGITQSPKYLFRKEGQNVTLSCEQNLNHDAMYWYRQDPGQGLRLIYYSQIVNDFQKGDIAEGYSVSREKKESFPLTVTSAQKNPTAFYLCASSSQGASNTEAFFGQGTRLTVV.

This chain links TRBV30 with TRBJ2-5; 10 bases line up with TRBD2. V shed 0 bases, J shed 5 bases, and the junction held 9 bases outside the gene matches. The CDR3 length is 16 residues. Germline V gene lookup returns CDR1 GTSNPN and CDR2 SVGIG (reference sequence). The CDR3: CAWSVGSSGGKETQYF. CDR3 DNA: TGTGCCTGGAGTGTCGGCTCTAGCGGGGGAAAGGAGACCCAGTACTTC. The entire variable domain, with the rest obtained from reference TRBV30 and TRBJ2-5, is as follows: SQTIHQWPATLVQPVGSPLSLECTVEGTSNPNLYWYRQAAGRGLQLLFYSVGIGQISSEVPQNLSASRPQDRQFILSSKKLLLSDSGFYLCAWSVGSSGGKETQYFGPGTRLLVL.

The rearrangement uses TRBV4-1 and TRBJ2-1; TRBD1 matches 9 bases. Trimming cost V 3 bases and J 8 bases; bases outside gene matches: 11. Germline CDR1 reads MGHRA; CDR2 reads YSYEKL. The CDR3 has 16 residues. The CDR3: CASSHRDRDTHDEQFF. CDR3 sequence (DNA): TGCGCCAGCAGCCACCGGGACAGGGACACTCACGATGAGCAGTTCTTC.

V usage is TRBV5-4 and J usage is TRBJ1-4; possible D gene TRBD1, 5 bases. The CDR3 totals 17 residues. Germline CDR1 SGHNT, CDR2 YYREEE (reference sequence). Trimming took 0 bases from V and 0 from J, leaving 12 bases between them. CDR3 sequence (DNA): TGTGCCAGCAGCTTGGCCGCGGGACTTGCAACTAATGAAAAACTGTTTTTT. It encodes CASSLAAGLATNEKLFF.

J is TRBJ2-5 and V is TRBV4-3; D might be TRBD2 (6 bases). The CDR3 has 14 residues. From germline, CDR1 is LGHNA and CDR2 YSLEER. Trimming removed 1 base from V and 2 bases from J, with 8 bases in between. The CDR3 DNA follows: TGCGCCAGCAGCCAAGGACTAGGTCAAGAGACCCAGTACTTC. This translates into CASSQGLGQETQYF.

V usage is TRBV6-1 and J usage is TRBJ2-7; D perhaps matches TRBD2 (5 bases). V lost 3 bases, J lost 3 bases, and 9 bases lay in between. The CDR3 covers 13 residues. Germline V gene lookup returns CDR1 MNHNS and CDR2 SASEGT. CDR3 protein: CASSDTAGYEQYF. DNA of the CDR3: TGTGCCAGCAGTGACACGGCGGGCTACGAGCAGTACTTC.

CDR3 protein: CASSLVVWGDAFF. The CDR3 coding sequence is TGTGCCAGCAGCTTAGTGGTCTGGGGAGACGCTTTCTTT. The chain has TRBV7-8 and TRBJ1-1; D remains ambiguous. V shed 1 base and J shed 11 bases, with 14 bases lying between them. CDR3 length equals 13 residues. The germline V gene encodes CDR1 SGHVS and CDR2 FQNEAQ.

The gene calls are TRBV7-9 and TRBJ1-2; the D is unclear. This CDR3 has 12 amino acids. Germline V gene sequence: CDR1 SEHNR, CDR2 FQNEAQ (reference sequence). The ends were cut back, 11 bases at V and 3 bases at J, with 13 bases in the middle. CDR3 in DNA: TGTGCCGGGTCTGCGGGCTACTATGGCTACACCTTC. Its protein product is CAGSAGYYGYTF.

This chain's CDR3 is CASSRTSGSNTGELFF. Here the CDR3 DNA reads TGCGCCAGCAGCCGGACTAGCGGGTCTAACACCGGGGAGCTGTTTTTT. V usage is TRBV5-1 and J usage is TRBJ2-2; 11 nucleotides match TRBD2. Germline-derived CDR1 and CDR2 are SGHRS and YFSETQ. Trimming took 4 bases from V and 2 from J; bases not matched to a gene: 4. The CDR3 loop spans 16 amino acids.

This clone has only a few counts. In DNA, the CDR3 is TGTGCCAGTAGTCCATTCAGGGGATTAAGAACAGATACGCAGTATTTT. It encodes CASSPFRGLRTDTQYF. This chain uses TRBV19 with TRBJ2-3; possibly TRBD1 for D (6 bases). Germline CDR1 reads LNHDA; CDR2 reads SQIVND (reference sequence). The CDR3 is 16 amino acids. Trimming took 5 bases from V and 3 from J, leaving 18 bases between them. The full variable domain, with the rest looked up from reference TRBV19 and TRBJ2-3, is DGGITQSPKYLFRKEGQNVTLSCEQNLNHDAMYWYRQDPGQGLRLIYYSQIVNDFQKGDIAEGYSVSREKKESFPLTVTSAQKNPTAFYLCASSPFRGLRTDTQYFGPGTRLTVL.

The chain employs TRBV27 and TRBJ1-2; unclear D gene. The CDR3 loop spans 14 amino acids. V gave up 4 bases and J gave up 0 bases, with 9 bases separating them. Germline loops: CDR1 MNHEY, CDR2 SMNVEV (reference sequence). CDR3: CASSWAGSNYGYTF. In DNA, the CDR3 is TGTGCCAGCAGTTGGGCCGGTTCTAACTATGGCTACACCTTC.

CDR3 amino acids: CASSREGHSNQPQHF. The DNA for the CDR3 is TGTGCCAGCAGCCGGGAGGGCCACAGCAATCAGCCCCAGCATTTT. This chain joins TRBV7-9 and TRBJ1-5; no clear D gene. Trimming took off 5 bases at V and 1 base at J, with 12 bases between the two ends. Germline values: CDR1 SEHNR, CDR2 FQNEAQ (reference sequence). CDR3 length: 15 residues.

The chain joins TRBV5-1 to TRBJ2-6; tentatively, D is TRBD1 (5 bases). V lost 4 bases, J lost 2 bases, and 10 bases lay in between. Germline CDR1 reads SGHRS; CDR2 reads YFSETQ. The CDR3 runs 15 residues. The CDR3 region has the DNA TGCGCCAGCAGCACAGACAGTGCTGGGGCCAACGTCCTGACTTTC. Translating gives CASSTDSAGANVLTF.

This clone was detected once. The rearrangement links TRBV5-6 to TRBJ2-3, with TRBD1 as a possible D gene (5 bases). Germline V gene sequence: CDR1 SGHDT, CDR2 YYEEEE. V lost 3 bases to trimming and J lost 6 bases, with 11 bases between them. The CDR3 has 13 amino acids. In nucleotides, the CDR3 is TGTGCCAGCAGCTGGAATTACAGGGATACGCAGTATTTT. This translates into CASSWNYRDTQYF. The whole variable domain, remainder taken from reference TRBV5-6 and TRBJ2-3, is DAGVTQSPTHLIKTRGQQVTLRCSPKSGHDTVSWYQQALGQGPQFIFQYYEEEERQRGNFPDRFSGHQFPNYSSELNVNALLLGDSALYLCASSWNYRDTQYFGPGTRLTVL.

V is TRBV7-5 and J is TRBJ2-7; TRBD1 was called by the table and not checked on the DNA. TRBV7-5 is a known pseudogene. The CDR3 is made up of 15 amino acids. In DNA, the CDR3 is TGTGCCAGAAGCTATCAGCAGGGGCCAACGGACGAGCAGTACTTC. This sequence encodes CARSYQQGPTDEQYF.

V is TRBV5-4 and J is TRBJ2-2; possible D gene TRBD2, 6 bases. Trimming left V 4 bases short and J 7 bases short, with 29 bases between. Germline loops: CDR1 SGHNT, CDR2 YYREEE (reference sequence). The CDR3 is 19 amino acids. The CDR3 DNA follows: TGTGCCAGCAGCCCCAACAACCCGGGACTCATCTTCGGAGGCGGGGAGCTGTTTTTT. Its protein is CASSPNNPGLIFGGGELFF.

This chain joins TRBV11-2 and TRBJ2-2; D is undetermined. The CDR3 is made up of 15 amino acids. Per germline, CDR1 SGHAT and CDR2 FQNNGV. Trimming stripped 10 bases from V and 4 bases from J, with 19 bases between. The CDR3 spells CATRVVRNPTGELFF. DNA for the CDR3: TGTGCCACACGAGTCGTCAGGAACCCCACCGGGGAGCTGTTTTTT.

This sequence joins TRBV30 and TRBJ1-2; weak D call: TRBD1 (6 bases). V shed 2 bases and J shed 10 bases, with 23 bases lying between them. The CDR3 is made up of 15 amino acids. Germline assignment: CDR1 GTSNPN and CDR2 SVGIG (reference sequence). The CDR3 coding sequence is TGTGCCTGGAGTCACCGCAGGGGAATCGAAAGAGACTACACCTTC. It is translated as CAWSHRRGIERDYTF.

The V and J genes are TRBV4-2 and TRBJ2-7, with D possibly being TRBD1 (6 bases). Trimming shortened V by 5 bases and J by 1 base, and 15 bases separated the two germline ends. The CDR3 totals 15 residues. Germline CDR1 LGHNA, CDR2 YNFKEQ. The CDR3, as DNA: TGTGCCAGCAGCTTGGAACAGGGAAGATCCTACGAGCAGTACTTC. Translating gives CASSLEQGRSYEQYF.

The CDR3 protein is CAISEGAGSYEQYF. DNA for the CDR3: TGTGCCATCAGTGAGGGCGCAGGCTCCTACGAGCAGTACTTC. The V call is TRBV10-3, the J call TRBJ2-7; D is undetermined. Trimming took 2 bases from V and 0 from J, leaving 8 bases between them. The CDR3 is 14 amino acids. The germline CDR1 and CDR2 sequences are ENHRY and SYGVKD.

The chain is built from TRBV9 and TRBJ2-3; 10 bases fit TRBD2. This CDR3 comprises 18 residues. CDR1 is SGDLS, CDR2 YYNGEE, per germline. Unmatched junction bases numbered 12, after V lost 2 bases and J lost 3 bases. CDR3 in amino acids: CASSVGPSGGMVTDTQYF. Here the CDR3 DNA reads TGTGCCAGCAGCGTGGGGCCTAGCGGGGGAATGGTAACAGATACGCAGTATTTT.

The chain is built from TRBV4-3 and TRBJ1-1, with 7 bases lining up with TRBD1. CDR3 length: 14 amino acids. The ends lost 1 base at V and 1 base at J; junction bases unmatched: 0. CDR1 LGHNA and CDR2 YSLEER come from the germline V gene. This CDR3 is CASSQGDRNTEAFF. CDR3 bases: TGCGCCAGCAGCCAAGGGGACAGGAACACTGAAGCTTTCTTT.

This chain joins TRBV28 and TRBJ1-5; possibly TRBD1 for D (6 bases). V lost 8 bases and J 5 bases, leaving 16 bases between the germline ends. Per germline, CDR1 MDHEN and CDR2 SYDVKM. The CDR3 runs 14 residues. The CDR3 loop reads CASARGGAYQPQHF. CDR3 coding DNA: TGTGCCAGCGCCCGGGGGGGGGCCTATCAGCCCCAGCATTTT. The whole variable domain, remainder taken from reference TRBV28 and TRBJ1-5, is DVKVTQSSRYLVKRTGEKVFLECVQDMDHENMFWYRQDPGLGLRLIYFSYDVKMKEKGDIPEGYSVSREKKERFSLILESASTNQTSMYLCASARGGAYQPQHFGDGTRLSIL.

The V call is TRBV18, the J call TRBJ2-3; 12 bases map to TRBD2. V lost 0 bases to trimming and J lost 6 bases; unmatched junction nucleotides: 4. CDR3 length: 16 amino acids. CDR1 KGHSH and CDR2 LQKENI come from the germline V gene. The CDR3 DNA reads as TGTGCCAGCTCACCACCGGCTAGCGGGGGGGTTGATACGCAGTATTTT. It encodes CASSPPASGGVDTQYF.